This TCR beta chain was sequenced during a study of control samples from healthy donors and cancer patients. Trimming cost V 1 base and J 6 bases; bases outside gene matches: 11. CDR1 and CDR2 (germline): KGHDR, SFDVKD. There are 16 residues in the CDR3. Assay used: immunoSEQ multiplex PCR; TCRdb lists only in-frame clones, some missing. In the table there are about 51,000 clones, roughly 90% of which are singletons. The sample taken for sequencing was PBMCs. The clonotype comes from a man aged 40-49 years with colorectal cancer. The chain uses TRBV24-1 and TRBJ2-7, with 7 bases lining up with TRBD2. DNA of the CDR3: TGTGCCACCAGTGATTTCGGCGGGAGACCCCTCCTCGAGCAGTACTTC. Protein: CATSDFGGRPLLEQYF.